The 2 T cell receptor beta chains in this list originate from one sample, sequenced in a study of shared clonotypes between healthy human individuals. Data came from immunoSEQ multiplex PCR; TCRdb stores just in-frame clones and leaves some out. The sample includes 1.6 million or so clones, around 97% of them seen just once. The sample was naive CD4+ T cells sorted from blood. As to subset: CD45RA+ positively selected. These receptors came from a man aged 25-40 years in good health.

The chain couples TRBV6-5 to TRBJ1-2; the D is unclear. Trimming pared 6 bases from V and 2 bases from J, leaving 13 bases between. The length of the CDR3 is 14 residues. Germline V gene data show CDR1 as MNHEY and CDR2 as SVGAGI. DNA for the CDR3: TGTGCCAGCAGCACCCTGGGTAGAAACTATGGCTACACCTTC. Protein sequence: CASSTLGRNYGYTF.

The chain recombines TRBV15 with TRBJ2-7; 10 nucleotides match TRBD1. Unmatched junction bases numbered 14, after V lost 4 bases and J lost 5 bases. This CDR3 has 17 residues. In germline, CDR1 is LNHNV, CDR2 YYDKDF (reference sequence). CDR3 bases: TGTGCCACCAGCACTAGACTATTTGACAGGGGGCGAGACGAGCAGTACTTC. This translates into CATSTRLFDRGRDEQYF.